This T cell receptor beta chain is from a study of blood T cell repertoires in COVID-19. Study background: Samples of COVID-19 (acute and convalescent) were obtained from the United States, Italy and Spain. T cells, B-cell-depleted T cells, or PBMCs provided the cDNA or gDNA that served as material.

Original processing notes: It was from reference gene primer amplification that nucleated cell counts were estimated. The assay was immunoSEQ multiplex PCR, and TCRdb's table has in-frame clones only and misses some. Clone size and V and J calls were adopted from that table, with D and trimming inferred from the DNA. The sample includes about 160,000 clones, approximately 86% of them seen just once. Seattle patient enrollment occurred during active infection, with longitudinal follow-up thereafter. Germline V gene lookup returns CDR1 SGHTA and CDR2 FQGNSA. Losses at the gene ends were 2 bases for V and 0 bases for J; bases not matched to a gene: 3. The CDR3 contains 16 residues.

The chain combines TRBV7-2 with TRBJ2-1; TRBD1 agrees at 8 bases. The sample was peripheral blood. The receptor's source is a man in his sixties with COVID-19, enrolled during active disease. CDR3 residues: CASSLLQGGSYNEQFF. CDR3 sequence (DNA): TGTGCCAGCAGCTTACTACAGGGGGGCTCCTACAATGAGCAGTTCTTC.